This T cell receptor (beta chain) was identified in a study of shared clonotypes between healthy human individuals. Overall study context: CD4 naive and memory got three plates each, CD8 naive two, CD8 memory one. The study, taken as a whole, reports: On the whole, naive subsets had larger estimated richness than memory subsets had. It was observed that roughly 5.1% of naive CD4 clonotypes were shared across a handful of donors.

Data came from immunoSEQ multiplex PCR; TCRdb stores just in-frame clones and leaves some out. The repertoire has some 2,500,000 clones, less than 95% of them found once; the top ten carry roughly 0.34%. CDR1 LNHDA and CDR2 SQIVND come from the germline V gene (reference sequence). The length of the CDR3 is 18 residues. The V segment lost 5 bases and the J segment 0 bases; nucleotides outside the gene matches: 10. In the case of this clone: Its target is not known.

CD4+ cell separation produced CD45RA+ naive and CD45RA-negative memory subsets. This chain links TRBV19 with TRBJ2-6, with 7 positions matching TRBD2. The TCR originated in a man aged 18 to 29 in good health. Some clones in this sample may be carry-over from other donors' samples. Sequenced input: naive CD4+ T cells from PBMCs. This sample's subset: CD45RA+ positively selected. The CDR3 here is CASSLRDYLSSGANVLTF. The CDR3 DNA is TGTGCCAGTAGTCTCCGGGACTACCTAAGCTCTGGGGCCAACGTCCTGACTTTC.